One sample yielded the 8 T cell receptor beta chains listed below, sequenced in a study of T cell responses to AZD1222 COVID-19 vaccine. Generated by immunoSEQ multiplex PCR, the TCRdb table keeps only in-frame clones and is missing some. This table holds 150,000 to 200,000 clones, about 83% found once. Sequencing used peripheral blood, obtained 28 days after the second AZD1222 dose. The receptors come from an adult who received the AZD1222 COVID-19 vaccine.

This chain uses TRBV14 with TRBJ1-2; 8 bases align to TRBD1. This CDR3 is built from 15 residues. Germline V gene sequence: CDR1 SGHDN, CDR2 FVKESK. Germline trimming cut 1 base from V and 4 bases from J; bases unmatched to any gene: 5. The CDR3 DNA reads TGTGCCAGCAGCCAAGGACAGGGGAAAATCTATGGCTACACCTTC. It yields the protein CASSQGQGKIYGYTF.

The V and J genes are TRBV4-1 and TRBJ1-2; 8 nucleotides align to TRBD1. In germline, CDR1 is MGHRA, CDR2 YSYEKL. V gave up 5 bases and J gave up 6 bases; unmatched junction bases: 11. The CDR3 spans 15 residues. CDR3 region: CASSGLPGGGDGYTF. In nucleotides, the CDR3 is TGCGCCAGCAGCGGACTACCAGGGGGCGGTGATGGCTACACCTTC.

The J gene is TRBJ1-4, the V gene TRBV7-9, with a possible D match to TRBD1 (5 bases). There are 16 residues in the CDR3. The V and J ends lost 5 bases and 5 bases respectively, with 18 bases between them. From germline, CDR1 is SEHNR and CDR2 FQNEAQ (reference sequence). CDR3 protein: CASSRMRQYTNEKLFF. The CDR3 coding sequence is TGTGCCAGCAGCCGAATGAGACAGTACACGAATGAAAAACTGTTTTTT.

Only one count was recorded for this clone. The chain is built from TRBV3-1 (or the pseudogene TRBV3-2) and TRBJ1-2, with unresolved D. CDR3 length equals 13 residues. CDR1 LGHDT and CDR2 YNNKEL come from the germline V gene (reference sequence). The V gene lost 1 base and the J gene lost 7 bases, with 10 bases spanning the gap. DNA for the CDR3: TGTGCCAGCAGCCAAGTCAGACGTTCTGGCTACACCTTC. It is translated as CASSQVRRSGYTF.

A remark on this clone: This CDR3 is also generated by other DNA sequences in the sample. The chain carries TRBV29-1 and TRBJ1-1; D remains ambiguous. V shed 4 bases and J shed 0 bases, with 3 bases lying between them. The CDR3 totals 11 residues. Germline CDR1 reads SQVTM; CDR2 reads ANQGSEA. The CDR3 reads CSVGVNTEAFF. CDR3 DNA: TGCAGCGTTGGAGTGAACACTGAAGCTTTCTTT.

This clone was seen only a few times. The chain links TRBV29-1 to TRBJ1-2; D is ambiguous. The V end was cut by 2 bases, the J end by 5 bases, with 24 bases between. Germline CDR1 reads SQVTM; CDR2 reads ANQGSEA. The CDR3 is 17 amino acids. Here the CDR3 DNA reads TGCAGCGTTGAATCGTGGCAGTCGGTTCTCATCCCTTATGGCTACACCTTC. Residues: CSVESWQSVLIPYGYTF.

V is TRBV19 and J is TRBJ1-5; D gene unclear. This CDR3 contains 15 residues. V gave up 7 bases and J gave up 4 bases, with 17 bases separating them. The germline CDR1 and CDR2 sequences are LNHDA and SQIVND (reference sequence). The CDR3 region has the DNA TGTGCCAGTAAGGCCCCCGGCGGGCGGAATCAGCCCCAGCATTTT. Protein sequence: CASKAPGGRNQPQHF.

This clone was seen a single time. This CDR3 reads CASSLDGSNQPQHF. As DNA, the CDR3 is TGCGCCAGCAGCTTGGATGGAAGCAATCAGCCCCAGCATTTT. The chain couples TRBV5-1 to TRBJ1-5; unclear D gene. Germline CDR1 is SGHRS and CDR2 is YFSETQ. This CDR3 spans 14 amino acids. V dropped 0 bases and J dropped 1 base, with 5 bases sitting between them.